This T cell receptor beta chain was identified in a study of blood T cell repertoires in COVID-19 (dated by TCRdb to about 2020). General notes on the study: The collaborator samples originated in the United States, Italy and Spain and spanned the acute and convalescent phases of COVID-19. The material from the prospective study consisted of cDNA or gDNA derived from T cells, B-cell-depleted T cells, or PBMCs. Deeply sampled blood TCRbeta repertoires from subjects exposed to, actively infected with, or recovered from COVID-19 were included in the dataset. The repertoires were released in a freely available public database meant as a resource for research on the immune response to SARS-CoV-2. The samples were drawn from the first 160 participants of the ongoing ImmuneRACE study and from 950 to 1,500 subjects provided by 6 global collaborators. A de-identified subject ID, COVID-19 status, age in years and sex were almost always included in the sample metadata. Where HLA class I and class II types were available, the types were taken from metadata supplied by the sample provider, not from assay-based typing. General conclusions and limits of the study: The quantity of clinical and demographic metadata differed by source and by participant and was supplied without curation.

From the cysteine through the phenylalanine, the CDR3 covers 13 amino acids. Only the CDR3 portion is preserved as DNA: 39 bases, with reading frame beginning at the first base. Trimming at the junction amounts to 0 bases on V and 4 bases on J, and the germline ends lie 4 bases apart. The germline V gene sets CDR1 to MNHEY and CDR2 to SVGEGT. TCRbeta CDR3 regions were amplified from genomic DNA using the immunoSEQ Assay, a bias-controlled multiplex PCR. On the study's bioinformatics: The number of nucleated cells in each sample was estimated by amplification of reference gene primers within the assay. Sequence reads were collapsed and filtered to measure the absolute abundance of every unique TCRbeta CDR3 rearrangement. For each sample, productive Simpson clonality was calculated by taking the square root of Simpson's diversity index across productive rearrangements. TCRdb retrieved this table from immuneACCESS and kept in-frame rearrangements only. Not all clones are present; in checked studies, unresolved V genes account for under half, and no reason is known for the remainder. From that table come the V and J calls and clone size; the DNA was used to work out D and trimming. The sample profile shows some 65,000 clones; approximately 93% of them were found once. Of the sample, around 2.6% is held by the ten largest clones.

As concerns this clone: The antigen this receptor binds is unknown. Within one base of it there is no much larger clone, and no base qualities were kept.

Each collaborating institution followed its own protocols to collect whole blood in K2EDTA tubes. For TCRbeta analysis, collaborators shipped samples as frozen whole blood, isolated PBMCs, or DNA extracted from either of those sample types. The specimen sequenced was peripheral blood. The sequence links TRBV6-2 or TRBV6-3 to TRBJ1-5, with no confident D gene call. The sequence was obtained from a man aged 65 to 85 with active COVID-19. The nucleotides read TGTGCCAGCAGTTACTCTAGTAATCAGCCCCAGCATTTT. Translated, this gives CASSYSSNQPQHF.